This passage covers 30 T cell receptor beta chains from one sample sequenced in a study of cytomegalovirus exposure and HLA in healthy donors. A multiplex PCR was run with 60 Vbeta primers and 13 Jbeta primers. Using immunoSEQ multiplex PCR, the repertoire was profiled, and TCRdb retains in-frame clones only, with some absent. Of under 200,000 clones listed, roughly 70% are singletons. The sample taken for sequencing was PBMCs. The receptors originated from a woman aged 50 to 60 in good health and CMV-seropositive.

This clone has only one observation. This sample includes further DNA sequences coding for the same CDR3. The chain combines TRBV5-1 with TRBJ1-4; no reliable D call. From germline, CDR1 is SGHRS and CDR2 YFSETQ. V lost 4 bases to trimming and J lost 8 bases, with 15 bases between them. This CDR3 region has 14 residues. CDR3 amino acids: CASSRSEHGEKLFF. The CDR3 DNA is TGCGCCAGCAGCCGGTCGGAGCACGGGGAAAAACTGTTTTTT.

Concerning this clone itself: Other DNA sequences in this specimen translate into the identical CDR3. The chain combines TRBV9 with TRBJ2-1; 12 nucleotides align to TRBD2. The germline gives CDR1 SGDLS, CDR2 YYNGEE. The trim removed 3 bases at V and 3 bases at J, leaving 4 bases unmatched. The CDR3 loop spans 16 amino acids. DNA for the CDR3: TGTGCCAGCAGCGCCCAACTAGCGGGGGGCTACAATGAGCAGTTCTTC. It codes for CASSAQLAGGYNEQFF.

The chain recombines TRBV10-1 with TRBJ2-1; weak D call: TRBD2 (5 bases). The V and J ends lost 4 bases and 0 bases respectively, with 13 bases between them. The V gene's germline CDR1 is WNHNN and CDR2 SYGVQD (reference sequence). The CDR3 length is 16 residues. The CDR3 loop reads CASSGQAVSSYNEQFF. DNA for the CDR3: TGCGCCAGCAGTGGACAAGCGGTGAGCTCCTACAATGAGCAGTTCTTC.

This chain links TRBV30 with TRBJ2-7, with 11 nucleotides matching TRBD1. Germline V gives CDR1 GTSNPN, CDR2 SVGIG (reference sequence). The CDR3 extends over 15 amino acids. V shed 3 bases, J shed 6 bases, and the junction held 10 bases outside the gene matches. The CDR3 sequence is CAWREVRGQGVEQYF. The CDR3 DNA reads as TGTGCCTGGAGGGAGGTACGGGGACAGGGGGTCGAGCAGTACTTC.

V usage is TRBV6-1 and J usage is TRBJ1-2, with 10 bases aligning to TRBD1. The CDR3 length is 15 residues. From germline, CDR1 is MNHNS and CDR2 SASEGT. V gave up 6 bases and J gave up 4 bases; unmatched junction bases: 8. As DNA, the CDR3 is TGTGCCAGCAGCGCTAGACAGGGGGCGACCTATGGCTACACCTTC. Translated: CASSARQGATYGYTF.

The rearrangement joins TRBV5-1 to TRBJ2-2; 9 bases are a match to TRBD1. Germline CDR1 is SGHRS and CDR2 is YFSETQ. The CDR3 sequence is 16 residues long. V trimming: 3 bases; J trimming: 4 bases; junction bases outside the gene matches: 7. Here the CDR3 reads CASSSSGQGITGELFF. The DNA of the CDR3 is TGCGCCAGCAGCTCTTCTGGACAGGGGATCACCGGGGAGCTGTTTTTT.

The rearrangement joins TRBV18 to TRBJ1-5; 7 nucleotides line up with TRBD1. The CDR3 is 15 residues long. Per the germline V gene, CDR1 is KGHSH and CDR2 is LQKENI. With 5 bases clipped from V and 6 bases from J, the junction kept 10 bases outside the gene matches. This chain's CDR3 is CASSVTGDSGQPQHF. CDR3 nucleotides: TGTGCCAGCTCAGTTACAGGGGATTCAGGTCAGCCCCAGCATTTT.

There are a few counts of this clone. The CDR3 DNA sequence: TGTGCCAGCAGCATAGGACAGGGCCCCTACAATGAGCAGTTCTTC. Its protein is CASSIGQGPYNEQFF. The gene calls are TRBV9 and TRBJ2-1; 8 bases match TRBD1. CDR3 length: 15 residues. Germline assignment: CDR1 SGDLS and CDR2 YYNGEE. J was trimmed by 2 bases and V by 4 bases; bases with no gene match: 5.

The J gene is TRBJ2-5, the V gene TRBV2; perhaps TRBD2 as D (6 bases). The J call may be incorrect, as the DNA end agrees better with TRBJ2-7. CDR3 size: 12 residues. The germline V gene encodes CDR1 SNHLY and CDR2 FYNNEI. For the CDR3, the DNA is TGTGCCAGCGCGGGACGGTACTACGAGCAGTACTTC. Amino acids: CASAGRYYEQYF.

The chain links TRBV11-2 to TRBJ2-1, with 15 positions matching TRBD2. J was trimmed by 8 bases and V by 5 bases; bases with no gene match: 4. In germline, CDR1 is SGHAT, CDR2 FQNNGV. CDR3 length: 15 amino acids. The CDR3: CASSRTSGGAYEQFF. In nucleotides, the CDR3 is TGTGCCAGCAGCAGGACTAGCGGGGGGGCCTATGAGCAGTTCTTC.

The CDR3 sequence is CASNKWGTDNTIYF. CDR3 coding DNA: TGTGCCAGCAACAAGTGGGGGACAGATAACACCATATATTTT. The chain links TRBV9 to TRBJ1-3; 7 positions match TRBD1. Germline CDR1 reads SGDLS; CDR2 reads YYNGEE. This CDR3 is built from 14 residues. V dropped 6 bases and J dropped 7; count of bases not matched to a gene: 10.

This clone turned up a few times. The chain joins TRBV5-6 to TRBJ1-1; no reliable D call. This CDR3 spans 14 amino acids. The germline gives CDR1 SGHDT, CDR2 YYEEEE. Trimming took off 1 base at V and 1 base at J, with 8 bases between the two ends. In nucleotides, the CDR3 is TGTGCCAGCAGCTTGTATAAGAGGAACACTGAAGCTTTCTTT. As protein: CASSLYKRNTEAFF.

The chain links TRBV6-1 to TRBJ1-5; a possible D gene is TRBD1 (5 bases). There are 14 residues in the CDR3. CDR1 MNHNS and CDR2 SASEGT come from the germline V gene. Trimming shortened V by 3 bases and J by 5 bases, and 11 bases separated the two germline ends. The CDR3 spells CASSDQGGDQPQHF. CDR3 coding DNA: TGTGCCAGCAGTGACCAGGGAGGTGATCAGCCCCAGCATTTT.

This clone was seen only once. The CDR3 coding sequence is TGTGCCAGCAGCTCCGAAGAGGGTTTCACTGAAGCTTTCTTT. Its translation is CASSSEEGFTEAFF. The V and J genes are TRBV7-6 and TRBJ1-1; unclear D gene. The CDR3 spans 14 residues. The germline CDR1 and CDR2 sequences are SGHVS and FNYEAQ. Deletions cut 4 bases from V and 4 bases from J, with 13 bases between.

The gene calls are TRBV4-1 and TRBJ1-1; D is uncertain. Germline loops: CDR1 MGHRA, CDR2 YSYEKL. The CDR3 totals 14 residues. Trimming removed 5 bases at V and 3 bases at J, with 13 bases between. The CDR3 reads CASSYPSADTEAFF. Here the CDR3 DNA reads TGCGCCAGCAGCTACCCATCGGCGGACACTGAAGCTTTCTTT.

The chain carries TRBV5-5 and TRBJ1-3, with no clear D. The germline V gene has CDR1 SGHKS and CDR2 YYEKEE (reference sequence). The CDR3 totals 16 residues. V shed 4 bases and J shed 1 base, with 15 bases lying between them. CDR3 sequence reads: CASSQSHGSSGNTIYF. The CDR3 coding sequence is TGTGCCAGCAGCCAGTCGCATGGCAGTTCTGGAAACACCATATATTTT.

The chain carries TRBV7-8 and TRBJ2-5, with a weak D call TRBD1 (5 bases). The better agreement between TRBJ2-7 and the DNA end casts doubt on the J call. This CDR3 region has 12 residues. The germline CDR1 and CDR2 sequences are SGHVS and FQNEAQ. The CDR3 spells CASSLTVSEQYF. As DNA, the CDR3 is TGTGCCAGCAGCTTGACAGTCTCCGAGCAGTACTTC.

The gene calls are TRBV6-1 and TRBJ2-7, with D possibly being TRBD1 (5 bases). Deletions cut 7 bases from V and 0 bases from J, with 13 bases between. Germline CDR1 reads MNHNS; CDR2 reads SASEGT. This CDR3 has 14 residues. Here the CDR3 reads CASTPRVTSYEQYF. The CDR3 nucleotides are TGTGCCAGCACTCCCAGGGTGACCTCCTACGAGCAGTACTTC.

V is TRBV18 and J is TRBJ2-5; weak D call: TRBD1 (5 bases). Germline loops: CDR1 KGHSH, CDR2 LQKENI. This CDR3 has 15 residues. Trimming left V 3 bases short and J 4 bases short, with 15 bases between. The CDR3 bases are TGTGCCAGCTCACCTAGAGACATGGGGCGAGAGACCCAGTACTTC. It specifies CASSPRDMGRETQYF.

As to this clone: An end of the junction differs from the germline gene, which may be a read error. The chain recombines TRBV7-9 with TRBJ2-3; D may be TRBD1 (6 bases). This CDR3 comprises 14 residues. Per the germline V gene, CDR1 is SEHNR and CDR2 is FQNEAQ (reference sequence). In nucleotides, the CDR3 is TGTTCCAGCAGCTCAAACAGGGACGTAGATACGCAGTATTTT. It specifies CSSSSNRDVDTQYF.

V gene TRBV6-5 combines with J gene TRBJ1-1; the D is unclear. Germline CDR1 is MNHEY and CDR2 is SVGAGI. V was trimmed by 5 bases and J by 4 bases, leaving 8 bases between them. The CDR3 has 12 amino acids. CDR3 protein: CASSERSTEAFF. The CDR3 nucleotides read TGTGCCAGCAGTGAACGGAGCACTGAAGCTTTCTTT.

The gene calls are TRBV27 and TRBJ2-7, with D possibly TRBD2 on 6 matching bases. V shed 5 bases and J shed 9 bases, with 17 bases lying between them. This CDR3 has 13 residues. CDR1 MNHEY and CDR2 SMNVEV come from the germline V gene (reference sequence). CDR3 amino acids: CASSGGAGCRQYF. The CDR3 DNA reads TGTGCCAGCAGTGGCGGGGCAGGTTGCCGGCAGTACTTC.

The V gene is TRBV4-1, the J gene TRBJ1-4, with a weak D call TRBD1 (5 bases). CDR3 size: 14 residues. Trimming removed 0 bases from V and 8 bases from J, with 10 bases in between. Germline CDR1 and CDR2: MGHRA and YSYEKL. CDR3 protein: CASSQDWQGEKLFF. DNA of the CDR3: TGCGCCAGCAGCCAAGATTGGCAGGGAGAAAAACTGTTTTTT.

The chain links TRBV11-2 to TRBJ2-7; D remains unclear. The germline V gene encodes CDR1 SGHAT and CDR2 FQNNGV. This CDR3 has 14 amino acids. Trimming took off 1 base at V and 0 bases at J, with 7 bases between the two ends. CDR3 amino acids: CASSLVGSSYEQYF. The DNA of the CDR3 is TGTGCCAGCAGCTTAGTGGGCAGCTCCTACGAGCAGTACTTC.

The chain links TRBV30 to TRBJ1-2; possible D gene TRBD1, 6 bases. This CDR3 region has 13 residues. From germline, CDR1 is GTSNPN and CDR2 SVGIG (reference sequence). V was shortened by 0 bases and J by 5 bases, with 10 bases between the two germline ends. The CDR3 reads CAWSVMGHYGYTF. The CDR3 nucleotides read TGTGCCTGGAGTGTAATGGGACATTATGGCTACACCTTC.

The chain is built from TRBV19 and TRBJ1-2; 9 bases agree with TRBD1. Unmatched junction bases numbered 8, after V lost 5 bases and J lost 1 base. The CDR3 is 16 amino acids. The germline V gene has CDR1 LNHDA and CDR2 SQIVND (reference sequence). The CDR3 nucleotides read TGTGCCAGTAGTTCTAGCAGGACAGGGGATAACTATGGCTACACCTTC. Translating it yields CASSSSRTGDNYGYTF.

The chain links TRBV7-2 to TRBJ1-2; weak D call: TRBD1 (6 bases). The CDR3 totals 15 residues. Germline V CDR1 and CDR2: SGHTA, FQGNSA. Deletions cut 4 bases from V and 4 bases from J, with 16 bases between. CDR3 sequence (DNA): TGTGCCAGCAGCTCAACTATACTAGGGGGCTATGGCTACACCTTC. Residues: CASSSTILGGYGYTF.

The V call is TRBV4-2, the J call TRBJ2-5, with a weak D call TRBD2 (7 bases). V lost 0 bases and J lost 4, with 15 bases in between. This CDR3 has 16 residues. Looked up from germline, CDR1 is LGHNA and CDR2 is YNFKEQ. The CDR3: CASSQDRGTTVETQYF. The CDR3 coding sequence is TGTGCCAGCAGCCAAGATAGGGGGACTACAGTAGAGACCCAGTACTTC.

The rearrangement uses TRBV19 and TRBJ2-7; TRBD1 matches 8 bases. CDR3 length equals 15 residues. Per the germline V gene, CDR1 is LNHDA and CDR2 is SQIVND (reference sequence). The ends lost 6 bases at V and 2 bases at J; junction bases unmatched: 9. CDR3 amino acids: CASSTRQGKAYEQYF. DNA for the CDR3: TGTGCCAGTAGCACAAGACAGGGGAAGGCCTACGAGCAGTACTTC.

The rearrangement uses TRBV19 and TRBJ2-7; TRBD1 might be the D (7 bases). Trimming removed 5 bases from V and 6 bases from J, with 17 bases in between. CDR1 LNHDA and CDR2 SQIVND come from the germline V gene (reference sequence). The CDR3 is 14 residues long. The CDR3 loop reads CASSPGGYGSEQYF. CDR3 nucleotides: TGTGCCAGTAGTCCAGGGGGATACGGGAGCGAGCAGTACTTC.